This TCR beta chain appears in the sequencing data of a study of cytomegalovirus exposure and HLA in healthy donors. Researchers ran the PCR with 60 Vbeta and 13 Jbeta primers. Some clones are missing from TCRdb's copy, which holds only in-frame ones; the method was immunoSEQ multiplex PCR. The sample consists of some 150,000 clones, 79% of them appearing once. Trimming took 4 bases from V and 0 from J, leaving 11 bases between them. The CDR3 has 15 residues. CDR1 and CDR2 (germline): MNHEY, SVGAGI. This receptor was identified in a woman between 45 and 65 years old in good health and CMV-seronegative. V usage is TRBV6-5 and J usage is TRBJ2-3; D possibly corresponds to TRBD2 (5 bases). The sequencing sample was made of PBMCs. CDR3 in DNA: TGTGCCAGCAGTTTCGGACTCGCTAGCACAGATACGCAGTATTTT. This sequence encodes CASSFGLASTDTQYF.